This is a list of T cell receptor beta chains from one sample in a study of cytomegalovirus exposure and HLA in healthy donors. Here immunoSEQ multiplex PCR was the method, and the copy in TCRdb shows in-frame clones only, minus some. The sample has 99,000 or so clones; over 65% are singletons. Material for sequencing was PBMCs. The receptors derive from a man aged 35 to 55 in good health and CMV-seropositive. CDR3s leave out the opening cysteine and the closing phenylalanine or tryptophan.

>TRBV7-2
ASSVEGAKY
>TRBV23-1
ASSQFTSGRRYEQY
>TRBV7-9
ASSLGQLNTGELF
>TRBV4-3
ASSQQGSGELF
>TRBV7-2
ASSFMGQGDYGYT
>TRBV21-1
ASSKGGKGSGEGTYEQY
>TRBV4-2
ASSQGDWTANTGELF
>TRBV6-5
ASSPDRIYGYT
>TRBV7-2
ASSLDGQSTDTQY
>TRBV19
ASSIVGSSYEQY
>TRBV7-6
ASSLGQGVGELF
>TRBV6-1
ASSERTGRSPLH
>TRBV7-9
ASSLLSGGADYNEQF
>TRBV7-9
ASSLYGNTGELF
>TRBV5-6
ASSPPSGGEDSPLH
>TRBV12-5
ASGLVLAGRGGELF
>TRBV6-4
ASSDSGDIGNSPLH
>TRBV4-1
ASSHTPGQGQPQH
>TRBV5-1
ASSLDSFYEQY
>TRBV7-2
ASSFSRDTQY
>TRBV6-5
ASSPGYETQY
>TRBV6-1
ASSELGGLAGQETQY
>TRBV5-4
ASSQRHSGSVYEQY
>TRBV19
ASSIVGTATEAF
>TRBV4-2
ASSQEEGSGNTIY
>TRBV30
AWSVGQGNQPQH
>TRBV27
ASSLRSGYEQY
>TRBV5-6
ASSDPGTSRSYEQY
>TRBV7-6
ASSADRGKGDSPLH
>TRBV9
ASSPSQGTSKANVLT
>TRBV30
AWPGTSEQF